This T cell receptor (beta chain) was sequenced in a study of technical replicates of blood from a handful of donors. With 5 bases removed from V and 4 bases from J, the gap between germline ends came to 11 bases. The CDR3 extends over 14 amino acids. From germline, CDR1 is SGHTA and CDR2 FQGTGA. Repertoires were generated with immunoSEQ multiplex PCR, while TCRdb's copy carries only in-frame clones and drops some. The data show roughly 82,000 clones, about 89% seen once. Sequenced input: T cells isolated from PBMCs. This chain links TRBV7-3 with TRBJ2-2; weak D call: TRBD1 (5 bases). This clonotype originated in a human donor in good health. CDR3: CASSRGSGTGELFF. The CDR3, as DNA: TGTGCCAGCAGCAGGGGTTCGGGCACCGGGGAGCTGTTTTTT.